This T cell receptor (beta chain) derives from a study of OX40 agonist ivuxolimab in advanced cancers. Across the study: Hepatocellular carcinoma, melanoma, renal cell or head and neck cancer was diagnosed in the dose-escalation patients. Patients were 82.7% male with ages roughly 20 to 90, mean 60. Whole-study findings and limits: Part of the nonresponder group also had normalized T-cell clonal expansion that was low. Mean expanded clone counts were higher in CD8+ than CD4+ T cells.

The protocol was immunoSEQ multiplex PCR, while the TCRdb copy is restricted to in-frame clones and leaves out a portion. The data hold 70,000 to 80,000 clones, with around nine tenths observed a single time. V was shortened by 10 bases and J by 5 bases, with 17 bases between the two germline ends. The CDR3 contains 13 residues. Germline V gene data show CDR1 as SNHLY and CDR2 as FYNNEI. This clone was picked up one time. No antigen is known for it. The origin of this receptor is an adult with an advanced solid tumor such as melanoma, head and neck, liver or kidney cancer. Sequences were derived from CD4+ or CD8+ T cells sorted from blood, sampled in a trial of the OX40 agonist ivuxolimab. The chain is built from TRBV2 and TRBJ2-5; maybe TRBD1 (6 bases). The CDR3 bases are TGTGCCACCGACGGGCCAGGGGACGAGACCCAGTACTTC. Translated: CATDGPGDETQYF.